The clone carrying this TCR beta chain came up a few times. No antigen is known for it. This entry is derived from a study of regulatory T cells in long-lasting Graves disease. As to time point: newly diagnosed GD, antithyroid drugs for less than 3 months. From PBMCs, RNA was extracted and then used to make the TCR library. CDR3 regions were amplified by Arm-PCR using iRepertoire HTBI primers to build TCR beta libraries. TCRdb fed the multiplex PCR reads into MiXCR, producing one record per CDR3 protein. The data show around 480,000 distinct CDR3 sequences, around 16% seen once. Study conclusions and caveats: Persistent disease favored TRBV28, TRBJ1-2 and TRBJ2-5.

CDR1 and CDR2 from the germline V gene are SGHTA and FQGTGA. There are 11 residues in the CDR3. The V and J ends lost 5 bases and 12 bases respectively, with 13 bases between them. The sample was also reused in another study, on T cells in Graves' hyperthyroidism and ophthalmopathy.

The TCR comes from a woman aged 40 to 65 with Graves disease. The gene calls are TRBV7-3 and TRBJ1-2; D remains unclear. The sample in question was peripheral blood mononuclear cells (PBMCs), obtained at new diagnosis, from a patient treated with antithyroid drugs. CDR3 in DNA: TGTGCCAGCAGCCCCCCATCCTGGGACACCTTC. Encoded protein: CASSPPSWDTF.